This TCR beta chain originates from a study of blood T cell repertoires in COVID-19. Participants were aged roughly 18 to 90 years, lived in 25 or so US areas, and enrolled virtually. The data were produced by immunoSEQ multiplex PCR, yet TCRdb's version contains in-frame clones alone and is incomplete. The table includes around 300,000 clones, nearly 90% detected once. The CDR3 runs 12 residues. Trimming took off 5 bases at V and 7 bases at J, with 9 bases between the two ends. The TCR was taken from a woman aged 55-69 years who had recovered from COVID-19. Sequences were obtained from PBMCs or T cells enriched from blood (not recorded which). V and J are TRBV12-3 or TRBV12-4 and TRBJ2-1; D may be TRBD1 (6 bases). CDR3 in amino acids: CASSRQANEQFF. The CDR3, as DNA: TGTGCCAGCAGTCGACAGGCAAATGAGCAGTTCTTC.